The clone carrying this T cell receptor beta chain showed up just a few times. Study members were between roughly 18 and 89 years old and lived in about two dozen US regions. No more than 2 weeks before study entry, exposed participants had met a case of COVID-19. These data originate in a study of blood T cell repertoires in COVID-19. Study context: Whether acute or convalescent, the COVID-19 samples came from the United States, Italy and Spain.

Trimming cost V 10 bases and J 4 bases; bases outside gene matches: 9. The germline V gene has CDR1 LNHDA and CDR2 SQIVND (reference sequence). This CDR3 has 13 amino acids. In the study's own analysis: Reference gene primer amplification in the assay estimated nucleated cell counts. Here immunoSEQ multiplex PCR was the method, and the copy in TCRdb shows in-frame clones only, minus some. The V and J calls and the clone size are those of that table, but D and trimming were determined from the DNA. The sample has roughly 320,000 clones; 90% are singletons. The sample was PBMCs or T cells enriched from blood (not recorded which). This chain joins TRBV19 and TRBJ1-2; 7 bases are a match to TRBD1. The source of this sequence is a woman younger than 45 who had been exposed to COVID-19. In DNA form, the CDR3 reads TGTGCCACCTGGGAACAGGGGAGCTATGGCTACACCTTC. Translated: CATWEQGSYGYTF.